This T cell receptor beta chain derives from a study of cytomegalovirus exposure and HLA in healthy donors. Regarding the study as a whole: Reported results showed that the classifier diagnosed cytomegalovirus status with high specificity and sensitivity.

Details on this clone: Its antigen is currently unknown.

The PCR made use of 60 Vbeta and 13 Jbeta primers. Sequencing used immunoSEQ multiplex PCR; TCRdb keeps in-frame clones, though not all of them. The sample has some 96,000 clones; 64% are singletons. The CDR3 runs 14 residues. Unmatched junction bases numbered 6, after V lost 4 bases and J lost 4 bases. Germline CDR1 and CDR2: SGDLS and YYNGEE. Sequencing was performed on PBMCs. The V and J genes are TRBV9 and TRBJ2-7; 9 bases map to TRBD1. This receptor was obtained from a man in his sixties in good health and CMV-seronegative. CDR3 residues: CASSLGTGLYEQYF. The CDR3 DNA follows: TGTGCCAGCAGCCTTGGGACAGGGTTGTACGAGCAGTACTTC.